This T cell receptor beta chain was sequenced during a study of cytomegalovirus exposure and HLA in healthy donors. Study observations and caveats: The authors later found TCR association rates varying by HLA locus, with DRB1 most and HLA-C fewest.

Each donor was nominally healthy when sampled (though unrecorded immune exposures were likely). The PCR made use of 60 Vbeta and 13 Jbeta primers. This table comes from immunoSEQ multiplex PCR, and its TCRdb copy is limited to in-frame clones, with some not included. The sample lists 150,000 or so clones; approximately 81% were seen once. Deletions cut 3 bases from V and 0 bases from J, with 10 bases between. Germline V lookup: CDR1 SGDLS, CDR2 YYNGEE. The CDR3 runs to 15 residues. Concerning this clone: Its matching antigen is unknown.

The TCR was taken from a boy between 2 and 10 years old in good health and CMV-seronegative. The chain is built from TRBV9 and TRBJ1-3; a possible D gene is TRBD1 (5 bases). Sequenced sample: PBMCs. CDR3 coding DNA: TGTGCCAGCAGCGCAGGGTCCAGCTCTGGAAACACCATATATTTT. Translated: CASSAGSSSGNTIYF.